The next 24 T cell receptor beta chains were all read from a single sample in a study of shared clonotypes between healthy human individuals. Libraries were prepared by immunoSEQ multiplex PCR; TCRdb keeps only in-frame clonotypes and omits some of them. The table includes roughly 2,300,000 clones, 85% to 95% detected once. Sequencing used naive CD4+ T cells from PBMCs. Subset reported: CD45RA+ positively selected. These receptors were collected from a young man in good health. Some clones in this sample may be carry-over from other donors' samples.

This chain's CDR3 is CASSSGTALGTQYF. CDR3 sequence (DNA): TGTGCCAGCAGTTCCGGGACAGCATTAGGTACGCAGTATTTT. The V call is TRBV28, the J call TRBJ2-3; 7 positions agree with TRBD1. V dropped 4 bases and J dropped 8; count of bases not matched to a gene: 9. Germline values: CDR1 MDHEN, CDR2 SYDVKM. CDR3 length: 14 residues.

The chain carries TRBV5-1 and TRBJ2-7, with D perhaps being TRBD1 or TRBD2 (5 bases each). This CDR3 has 14 amino acids. The V gene lost 4 bases and the J gene lost 2 bases, with 13 bases spanning the gap. CDR1 is SGHRS and CDR2 is YFSETQ in the germline V gene. CDR3 amino acids: CASSGDGSPYEQYF. CDR3 DNA sequence: TGCGCCAGCAGCGGGGACGGGTCCCCCTACGAGCAGTACTTC. The whole variable domain, filled in from reference TRBV5-1 and TRBJ2-7, reads KAGVTQTPRYLIKTRGQQVTLSCSPISGHRSVSWYQQTPGQGLQFLFEYFSETQRNKGNFPGRFSGRQFSNSRSEMNVSTLELGDSALYLCASSGDGSPYEQYFGPGTRLTVT.

The rearrangement joins TRBV5-8 to TRBJ1-5, with 8 bases matching TRBD1. The CDR3 loop spans 17 amino acids. Germline CDR1 SGHTS, CDR2 YDEGEE. The ends lost 1 base at V and 5 bases at J; junction bases unmatched: 11. In nucleotides, the CDR3 is TGTGCCAGCAGCTTGAGGATAGGGACAGGCTTATATCAGCCCCAGCATTTT. Encoded protein: CASSLRIGTGLYQPQHF.

V is TRBV29-1 and J is TRBJ2-3; no definite D call. CDR1 is SQVTM and CDR2 is ANQGSEA in the germline V gene. The CDR3 is 13 amino acids. The CDR3 nucleotides are TGCAGTTCCCGGGCTGGTGGCACAGATACGCAGTATTTT. Its translation: CSSRAGGTDTQYF.

J is TRBJ1-2 and V is TRBV28; TRBD1 matches 7 bases. CDR1 is MDHEN, CDR2 SYDVKM, per germline. The CDR3 loop spans 16 amino acids. Losses at the gene ends were 3 bases for V and 7 bases for J; bases not matched to a gene: 14. The CDR3 DNA is TGTGCCAGCAGTTTTGGAGGGGGCAGGTCGGGTGGTGGCTACACCTTC. This encodes CASSFGGGRSGGGYTF.

The chain links TRBV14 to TRBJ2-1, with a tentative D call TRBD1 (5 bases). The germline V gene has CDR1 SGHDN and CDR2 FVKESK. V lost 4 bases and J 2 bases, leaving 9 bases between the germline ends. The CDR3 contains 14 residues. The CDR3 nucleotides are TGTGCCAGCAGCCCGGACAACACCTACAATGAGCAGTTCTTC. This sequence encodes CASSPDNTYNEQFF.

Only one count was recorded for this clone. The chain carries TRBV5-1 and TRBJ2-2; D is perhaps TRBD2 (5 bases). V lost 0 bases and J lost 5, with 8 bases in between. In germline, CDR1 is SGHRS, CDR2 YFSETQ. The CDR3 runs to 14 residues. The CDR3 region is CASSLDTGTGELFF. In DNA, the CDR3 is TGCGCCAGCAGCTTGGATACGGGGACCGGGGAGCTGTTTTTT.

The rearrangement links TRBV28 to TRBJ1-2, with D maybe TRBD1 (5 bases). The CDR3 sequence is 12 residues long. CDR1 and CDR2 from the germline V gene are MDHEN and SYDVKM. The CDR3 reads CAILDRPYGYTF. Written as DNA, the CDR3 is TGTGCTATCCTCGACAGACCCTATGGCTACACCTTC.

Turning to this clone: Other nucleotide sequences in the sample specify the same CDR3. The V and J genes are TRBV5-1 and TRBJ2-1, with 10 bases fitting TRBD1. The V segment lost 4 bases and the J segment 4 bases; nucleotides outside the gene matches: 2. Germline CDR1 reads SGHRS; CDR2 reads YFSETQ. The CDR3 has 14 residues. CDR3 DNA sequence: TGCGCCAGCAGCGGGGGACAGGGGTACAATGAGCAGTTCTTC. Protein sequence: CASSGGQGYNEQFF.

The genes are TRBV23-1 and TRBJ1-4; D might be TRBD1 (6 bases). TRBV23-1 is placed among ORFs of uncertain function. V was shortened by 8 bases and J by 8 bases, with 18 bases between the two germline ends. The CDR3 runs to 14 residues. The CDR3: CASGFRGRGEKLFF. The CDR3 DNA sequence: TGCGCCAGCGGCTTCCGGGGGAGGGGGGAAAAACTGTTTTTT.

V usage is TRBV5-4 and J usage is TRBJ2-5, with TRBD1 as a possible D gene (5 bases). Germline V lookup: CDR1 SGHNT, CDR2 YYREEE (reference sequence). The V end was cut by 0 bases, the J end by 5 bases, with 11 bases between. There are 14 residues in the CDR3. The CDR3 sequence is CASSLALGPETQYF. The CDR3 nucleotides read TGTGCCAGCAGCTTGGCGCTGGGGCCCGAGACCCAGTACTTC.

The J gene is TRBJ2-2, the V gene TRBV7-6; 10 bases agree with TRBD2. The CDR3 is 16 residues long. Germline CDR1 SGHVS, CDR2 FNYEAQ. The V segment lost 2 bases and the J segment 3 bases; nucleotides outside the gene matches: 3. CDR3 nucleotide sequence: TGTGCCAGCAGCTTACTAGCGGGAGTCGACACCGGGGAGCTGTTTTTT. Translated: CASSLLAGVDTGELFF.

The chain combines TRBV5-6 with TRBJ2-5; weak D call: TRBD1 (7 bases). CDR3 length equals 15 residues. The V end lost 5 bases, the J end lost 3 bases, and 17 bases lay between the germline ends. Germline V gene sequence: CDR1 SGHDT, CDR2 YYEEEE. The CDR3: CASRPGGRGKETQYF. The CDR3 nucleotides are TGTGCCAGCAGGCCCGGGGGCAGGGGGAAAGAGACCCAGTACTTC.

With regard to this clone: In the same sample, other DNA sequences code for this CDR3. The J gene is TRBJ1-4, the V gene TRBV5-1; D call uncertain. V was pared by 2 bases and J by 0 bases, with 5 bases between. The CDR3 has 14 residues. Germline CDR1 reads SGHRS; CDR2 reads YFSETQ. The DNA for the CDR3 is TGCGCCAGCAGCTTTGGGGCAACTAATGAAAAACTGTTTTTT. It yields the protein CASSFGATNEKLFF.

This chain connects TRBV7-9 to TRBJ2-1; TRBD2 agrees at 10 bases. Germline assignment: CDR1 SEHNR and CDR2 FQNEAQ (reference sequence). The CDR3 consists of 15 residues. Trimming removed 5 bases from V and 2 bases from J; junction bases left unmatched: 3. The CDR3 bases are TGTGCCAGCAGCAATAGCGGGAGGACCTACAATGAGCAGTTCTTC. Amino acids: CASSNSGRTYNEQFF.

For the CDR3, the DNA is TGTGCCAGTCGGGCCGCGGGGAGGGCCTCCTCCTACGAGCAGTACTTC. This sequence encodes CASRAAGRASSYEQYF. The gene calls are TRBV28 and TRBJ2-7; 7 bases are a match to TRBD2. V dropped 9 bases and J dropped 0; count of bases not matched to a gene: 14. The CDR3 totals 16 residues. Per germline, CDR1 MDHEN and CDR2 SYDVKM.

The CDR3 sequence is CASSDPGLGSYEQYF. Here the CDR3 DNA reads TGTGCCAGCAGCGATCCGGGACTAGGCTCCTACGAGCAGTACTTC. The rearrangement links TRBV6-5 to TRBJ2-7; 8 nucleotides align to TRBD2. Germline CDR1 and CDR2: MNHEY and SVGAGI. After removal of 6 bases from V and 0 bases from J, the junction contained 7 bases not matched to a gene. The CDR3 has 15 amino acids.

The CDR3 spells CASSRGLPYEQYF. In nucleotides, the CDR3 is TGTGCCTCCAGCCGCGGACTCCCCTACGAGCAGTACTTC. V gene TRBV27 combines with J gene TRBJ2-7; D might be TRBD2 (5 bases). Looked up from germline, CDR1 is MNHEY and CDR2 is SMNVEV (reference sequence). Trimming removed 11 bases from V and 2 bases from J, with 16 bases in between. This CDR3 contains 13 residues.

Regarding this clone: Other DNA sequences in the same sample also yield this CDR3. This sequence joins TRBV18 and TRBJ2-3, with a weak D call TRBD1 (6 bases). V lost 3 bases and J 6 bases, leaving 7 bases between the germline ends. Per germline, CDR1 KGHSH and CDR2 LQKENI. The CDR3 runs to 12 residues. The CDR3: CASSPRGDTQYF. CDR3 nucleotides: TGTGCCAGCTCACCCAGGGGTGATACGCAGTATTTT.

This clone was counted once. In DNA form, the CDR3 reads TGTGCCAGTAGTATACGAGACAGGGGAGGCAATGAGCAGTTCTTC. It is translated as CASSIRDRGGNEQFF. V and J are TRBV19 and TRBJ2-1; 8 bases are a match to TRBD1. From germline, CDR1 is LNHDA and CDR2 SQIVND (reference sequence). Germline trimming cut 2 bases from V and 6 bases from J; bases unmatched to any gene: 6. The CDR3 is 15 residues long.

The chain uses TRBV28 and TRBJ1-1, with D unresolved. This CDR3 contains 14 residues. Germline-derived CDR1 and CDR2 are MDHEN and SYDVKM. V gave up 7 bases and J gave up 1 base, with 13 bases separating them. The CDR3 is CASTFLGRNTEAFF. The DNA for the CDR3 is TGTGCCAGCACCTTCTTGGGGAGGAACACTGAAGCTTTCTTT. Based on the CDR3 plus reference TRBV28 and TRBJ1-1, the full variable domain is DVKVTQSSRYLVKRTGEKVFLECVQDMDHENMFWYRQDPGLGLRLIYFSYDVKMKEKGDIPEGYSVSREKKERFSLILESASTNQTSMYLCASTFLGRNTEAFFGQGTRLTVV.

A few counts support this clone. The V and J genes are TRBV9 and TRBJ1-3; D gene uncertain. Germline CDR1 and CDR2: SGDLS and YYNGEE. The CDR3 totals 18 residues. V shed 3 bases and J shed 2 bases, with 21 bases lying between them. This chain's CDR3 is CASSARSNLITAGNTIYF. CDR3 in DNA: TGTGCCAGCAGCGCGCGGTCGAATTTGATTACGGCTGGAAACACCATATATTTT.

V usage is TRBV5-1 and J usage is TRBJ2-7, with D possibly being TRBD1 (6 bases). This CDR3 spans 17 amino acids. CDR1 is SGHRS, CDR2 YFSETQ, per germline. V lost 3 bases, J lost 2 bases, and 21 bases lay in between. The CDR3 protein is CASSSSTGTPGPYEQYF. The CDR3 nucleotides read TGCGCCAGCAGCTCATCAACCGGGACACCTGGCCCCTACGAGCAGTACTTC.

This clone was detected only once. The chain uses TRBV29-1 and TRBJ2-1; 12 bases fit TRBD2. The CDR3 has 15 residues. V lost 7 bases and J lost 0; bases outside the gene matches: 4. Germline V gene sequence: CDR1 SQVTM, CDR2 ANQGSEA. CDR3 protein: CSGSSGRASYNEQFF. CDR3 sequence (DNA): TGCAGCGGATCTAGCGGGAGGGCCTCCTACAATGAGCAGTTCTTC.